This entry lists 27 T cell receptor beta chains sequenced from one sample in a study of preoperative IRX-2 immunotherapy in early breast cancer. Treatment in this sample: preoperative locoregional IRX-2 cytokine immunotherapy. The protocol was immunoSEQ multiplex PCR, while the TCRdb copy is restricted to in-frame clones and leaves out a portion. The profile shows fewer than 70,000 clones, approximately 93% of them singletons. The sample here was taken from a patient treated with IRX-2 immunotherapy. All receptors derive from a human donor with breast cancer.

The chain combines TRBV7-2 with TRBJ1-5; D gene ambiguous. With 4 bases removed from V and 5 bases from J, the gap between germline ends came to 12 bases. The CDR3 has 14 residues. Germline V gene sequence: CDR1 SGHTA, CDR2 FQGNSA. The CDR3 spells CASSSGSGYQPQHF. In DNA form, the CDR3 reads TGTGCCAGCAGCTCGGGGAGCGGATATCAGCCCCAGCATTTT.

The genes are TRBV10-3 and TRBJ2-5; D gene unclear. CDR3 size: 15 residues. V dropped 0 bases and J dropped 3 bases, with 11 bases sitting between them. Germline assignment: CDR1 ENHRY and CDR2 SYGVKD. The CDR3 bases are TGTGCCATCAGTGAGTCCTCTCACAGAGAAGAGACCCAGTACTTC. Protein sequence: CAISESSHREETQYF.

This chain links TRBV7-2 with TRBJ2-1, with 9 bases identical to TRBD1. V trimming: 5 bases; J trimming: 8 bases; junction bases outside the gene matches: 13. The germline V gene encodes CDR1 SGHTA and CDR2 FQGNSA. This CDR3 comprises 16 residues. The CDR3 is CASSPGTGSLLHEQFF. The CDR3 DNA sequence: TGTGCCAGCAGCCCCGGGACAGGGTCACTATTGCATGAGCAGTTCTTC.

This chain joins TRBV7-9 and TRBJ1-2, with D possibly matching TRBD1 (6 bases). The CDR3 has 12 residues. V lost 5 bases and J lost 5, with 9 bases in between. The V gene's germline CDR1 is SEHNR and CDR2 FQNEAQ (reference sequence). The DNA for the CDR3 is TGTGCCAGCAGCCGAGACAGGTATGGCTACACCTTC. Residues: CASSRDRYGYTF.

This clone was found once. The V call is TRBV5-4, the J call TRBJ2-5; 10 positions match TRBD1. The CDR3 length is 16 residues. J gave up 4 bases and V 2 bases, and 8 bases lay outside the gene matches. Per germline, CDR1 SGHNT and CDR2 YYREEE (reference sequence). The CDR3 sequence is CASSLSPGQGSETQYF. In DNA, the CDR3 is TGTGCCAGCAGCTTATCCCCGGGACAGGGGTCAGAGACCCAGTACTTC.

The chain joins TRBV5-4 to TRBJ2-1, with 8 nucleotides matching TRBD2. The CDR3 totals 16 residues. After removal of 4 bases from V and 10 bases from J, the junction contained 16 bases not matched to a gene. Germline CDR1 and CDR2: SGHNT and YYREEE (reference sequence). Here the CDR3 DNA reads TGTGCCAGCAGCCCTCTGGGGAGCGGGAGTTTTAGGGAGCAGTTCTTC. Protein sequence: CASSPLGSGSFREQFF. Filled out from reference TRBV5-4 and TRBJ2-1, the complete variable domain reads ETGVTQSPTHLIKTRGQQVTLRCSSQSGHNTVSWYQQALGQGPQFIFQYYREEENGRGNFPPRFSGLQFPNYSSELNVNALELDDSALYLCASSPLGSGSFREQFFGPGTRLTVL.

The chain is built from TRBV5-4 and TRBJ2-2; 13 bases map to TRBD2. Germline assignment: CDR1 SGHNT and CDR2 YYREEE (reference sequence). The CDR3 has 15 residues. V lost 2 bases to trimming and J lost 7 bases; unmatched junction nucleotides: 2. Written as DNA, the CDR3 is TGTGCCAGCAGCTTAGGACTAGCGGGAGACGGGGAGCTGTTTTTT. It is translated as CASSLGLAGDGELFF.

Here the CDR3 reads CASSPYDGSYEQYF. The CDR3 DNA reads TGTGCCAGCTCACCATATGACGGCTCCTACGAGCAGTACTTC. The V gene is TRBV18, the J gene TRBJ2-7; D is undetermined. CDR3 size: 14 residues. Germline V CDR1 and CDR2: KGHSH, LQKENI. V was pared by 2 bases and J by 0 bases, with 8 bases between. The variable domain in full, with the rest retrieved from reference TRBV18 and TRBJ2-7, is NAGVMQNPRHLVRRRGQEARLRCSPMKGHSHVYWYRQLPEEGLKFMVYLQKENIIDESGMPKERFSAEFPKEGPSILRIQQVVRGDSAAYFCASSPYDGSYEQYFGPGTRLTVT.

The chain uses TRBV28 and TRBJ1-4; possibly TRBD1 for D (5 bases). Germline CDR1 is MDHEN and CDR2 is SYDVKM. Trimming took off 7 bases at V and 4 bases at J, with 16 bases between the two ends. This CDR3 has 15 amino acids. The CDR3 DNA follows: TGTGCCAGCAACACGGCGGGGGGGTATAATGAAAAACTGTTTTTT. It yields the protein CASNTAGGYNEKLFF.

This chain joins TRBV7-2 and TRBJ2-7, with TRBD2 identical over 10 bases. CDR3 length: 17 amino acids. V lost 5 bases to trimming and J lost 7 bases; unmatched junction nucleotides: 17. Per the germline V gene, CDR1 is SGHTA and CDR2 is FQGNSA. CDR3 DNA sequence: TGTGCCAGCAGCACATCGTCGTCTAGCGGGAGACGAGGAGAGCAGTACTTC. Encoded protein: CASSTSSSSGRRGEQYF.

This chain connects TRBV10-3 to TRBJ1-1, with 10 bases that match TRBD1. Germline CDR1 ENHRY, CDR2 SYGVKD. J was trimmed by 4 bases and V by 1 base; bases with no gene match: 15. The CDR3 contains 19 residues. The CDR3, as DNA: TGTGCCATCAGTGAGTGGGGTGGGGGACAGGGGTTATTCGGCACTGAAGCTTTCTTT. Translation gives CAISEWGGGQGLFGTEAFF.

CDR3 in amino acids: CSVVSRDRGLLLQETQYF. In DNA, the CDR3 is TGCAGCGTTGTAAGCCGGGACAGGGGCCTCCTTCTCCAAGAGACCCAGTACTTC. The V call is TRBV29-1, the J call TRBJ2-5; TRBD1 matches at 10 bases. V lost 4 bases, J lost 1 base, and 15 bases stayed unmatched. Germline V gene sequence: CDR1 SQVTM, CDR2 ANQGSEA. This CDR3 has 18 amino acids.

The chain carries TRBV6-1 and TRBJ2-2; D perhaps matches TRBD2 (5 bases). The V end was cut by 4 bases, the J end by 0 bases, with 12 bases between. CDR3 length equals 16 residues. Germline V CDR1 and CDR2: MNHNS, SASEGT. CDR3 nucleotide sequence: TGTGCCAGCAGTGCGGTAGGAGGTCCGAACACCGGGGAGCTGTTTTTT. Encoded protein: CASSAVGGPNTGELFF.

J is TRBJ2-1 and V is TRBV7-3; a possible D gene is TRBD2 (5 bases). Germline V CDR1 and CDR2: SGHTA, FQGTGA. This CDR3 contains 15 residues. V was pared by 4 bases and J by 4 bases, with 14 bases between. The CDR3 coding sequence is TGTGCCAGCAGCTCACTAGTCGGACCTTACAATGAGCAGTTCTTC. Encoded protein: CASSSLVGPYNEQFF.

This chain links TRBV4-2 with TRBJ2-6; 8 bases map to TRBD2. Germline V gives CDR1 LGHNA, CDR2 YNFKEQ. CDR3 length equals 18 residues. V lost 1 base to trimming and J lost 4 bases; unmatched junction nucleotides: 9. The CDR3 spells CASSQGGGGRPGANVLTF. The CDR3 nucleotides are TGTGCCAGCAGCCAAGGGGGTGGCGGGAGGCCCGGGGCCAACGTCCTGACTTTC.

The V and J genes are TRBV7-2 and TRBJ2-7, with TRBD1 identical over 7 bases. Germline V gene lookup returns CDR1 SGHTA and CDR2 FQGNSA. CDR3 length: 14 residues. V shed 1 base, J shed 2 bases, and the junction held 2 bases outside the gene matches. The CDR3 DNA follows: TGTGCCAGCAGCTTAGGTACAGGGGCCTACGAGCAGTACTTC. Its protein is CASSLGTGAYEQYF.

This chain joins TRBV29-1 and TRBJ2-1; D tentatively fits TRBD1 or TRBD2 (5 bases each). V lost 7 bases and J 1 base, leaving 14 bases between the germline ends. This CDR3 comprises 14 residues. CDR1 is SQVTM and CDR2 is ANQGSEA in the germline V gene. CDR3 amino acids: CSAEDIFSYNEQFF. For the CDR3, the DNA is TGCAGCGCGGAGGACATCTTTTCCTACAATGAGCAGTTCTTC.

The chain links TRBV7-3 to TRBJ1-3; no clear D. V gave up 6 bases and J gave up 0 bases, with 15 bases separating them. The CDR3 extends over 16 amino acids. The germline CDR1 and CDR2 sequences are SGHTA and FQGTGA. Here the CDR3 DNA reads TGTGCCAGCAGTCAAAACCCGGGGTCCTCTGGAAACACCATATATTTT. As protein: CASSQNPGSSGNTIYF.

The rearrangement links TRBV15 to TRBJ1-5, with unresolved D. This CDR3 is built from 17 residues. The V and J ends lost 0 bases and 0 bases respectively, with 12 bases between them. The germline V gene encodes CDR1 LNHNV and CDR2 YYDKDF (reference sequence). The chain's CDR3 is CATSRDVGEYSNQPQHF. The CDR3 DNA reads TGTGCCACCAGCAGAGACGTGGGAGAGTATAGCAATCAGCCCCAGCATTTT.

This clone was seen a single time. This sequence joins TRBV7-2 and TRBJ1-5; D possibly corresponds to TRBD1 (5 bases). The CDR3 loop spans 13 amino acids. Germline V CDR1 and CDR2: SGHTA, FQGNSA. The V end was cut by 5 bases, the J end by 1 base, with 6 bases between. For the CDR3, the DNA is TGTGCCAGCAGCCCAGGGAGCAATCAGCCCCAGCATTTT. It is translated as CASSPGSNQPQHF.

In its sample, this clone was seen a few times. This CDR3 reads CASSYAGNTEAFF. The CDR3 coding sequence is TGTGCCAGCAGCTATGCGGGAAACACTGAAGCTTTCTTT. The chain combines TRBV11-1 with TRBJ1-1; no definite D call. The V and J ends lost 4 bases and 2 bases respectively, with 8 bases between them. The CDR3 spans 13 residues. In germline, CDR1 is SGHAT, CDR2 FQDESV (reference sequence).

The V call is TRBV5-5, the J call TRBJ2-1; the D is unclear. Germline V gene lookup returns CDR1 SGHKS and CDR2 YYEKEE (reference sequence). The CDR3 covers 12 residues. Trimming took 0 bases from V and 10 from J, leaving 8 bases between them. The CDR3 DNA sequence: TGTGCCAGCAGCTTGGGGGATCGGGAGCAGTTCTTC. Protein product: CASSLGDREQFF. The whole variable domain, remainder taken from reference TRBV5-5 and TRBJ2-1, is DAGVTQSPTHLIKTRGQQVTLRCSPISGHKSVSWYQQVLGQGPQFIFQYYEKEERGRGNFPDRFSARQFPNYSSELNVNALLLGDSALYLCASSLGDREQFFGPGTRLTVL.

CDR3 DNA sequence: TGTGCCAGCTCACCAAACTCAGGGATAGTTGAAGCTTTCTTT. As protein: CASSPNSGIVEAFF. The V gene is TRBV18, the J gene TRBJ1-1, with D possibly matching TRBD1 (5 bases). The CDR3 length is 14 residues. Germline loops: CDR1 KGHSH, CDR2 LQKENI. The V and J ends lost 2 bases and 7 bases respectively, with 14 bases between them.

V gene TRBV4-2 combines with J gene TRBJ2-7; TRBD1 or TRBD2 may be the D gene (6 bases each). Trimming removed 0 bases from V and 7 bases from J, with 16 bases in between. CDR1 and CDR2 (germline): LGHNA, YNFKEQ. The CDR3 extends over 15 amino acids. DNA of the CDR3: TGTGCCAGCAGCCAAGATGGGGGGCGGACGAGAGAGCAGTACTTC. It is translated as CASSQDGGRTREQYF.

The chain recombines TRBV6-1 with TRBJ2-7; 8 nucleotides line up with TRBD1. The J segment lost 6 bases and the V segment lost 4 bases, leaving 14 bases of the junction unmatched. The CDR3 length is 16 residues. The germline V gene has CDR1 MNHNS and CDR2 SASEGT. The CDR3 DNA follows: TGTGCCAGCAGTGCCGAGGGACAGGTGTTTCCCTCCGAGCAGTACTTC. Translating gives CASSAEGQVFPSEQYF.

The sample holds a few counts of this clone. The chain carries TRBV7-9 and TRBJ1-6; D gene uncertain. The CDR3 runs 16 residues. V was clipped by 5 bases and J by 3 bases, with 14 bases between them. Germline loops: CDR1 SEHNR, CDR2 FQNEAQ (reference sequence). The CDR3, as DNA: TGTGCCAGCAGCCTAACACATCCTAACTATAATTCACCCCTCCACTTT. This sequence encodes CASSLTHPNYNSPLHF. Combining the CDR3 with reference TRBV7-9 and TRBJ1-6 gives the whole variable domain DTGVSQNPRHKITKRGQNVTFRCDPISEHNRLYWYRQTLGQGPEFLTYFQNEAQLEKSRLLSDRFSAERPKGSFSTLEIQRTEQGDSAMYLCASSLTHPNYNSPLHFGNGTRLTVT.

The chain combines TRBV5-5 with TRBJ2-7; 7 nucleotides line up with TRBD1. V was pared by 6 bases and J by 7 bases, with 16 bases of the junction left unmatched. The CDR3 spans 15 residues. Germline V gene sequence: CDR1 SGHKS, CDR2 YYEKEE (reference sequence). The CDR3 loop is CASTTSFRDRLEQYF. CDR3 DNA: TGTGCCAGCACCACCAGCTTCCGGGACAGACTAGAGCAGTACTTC.